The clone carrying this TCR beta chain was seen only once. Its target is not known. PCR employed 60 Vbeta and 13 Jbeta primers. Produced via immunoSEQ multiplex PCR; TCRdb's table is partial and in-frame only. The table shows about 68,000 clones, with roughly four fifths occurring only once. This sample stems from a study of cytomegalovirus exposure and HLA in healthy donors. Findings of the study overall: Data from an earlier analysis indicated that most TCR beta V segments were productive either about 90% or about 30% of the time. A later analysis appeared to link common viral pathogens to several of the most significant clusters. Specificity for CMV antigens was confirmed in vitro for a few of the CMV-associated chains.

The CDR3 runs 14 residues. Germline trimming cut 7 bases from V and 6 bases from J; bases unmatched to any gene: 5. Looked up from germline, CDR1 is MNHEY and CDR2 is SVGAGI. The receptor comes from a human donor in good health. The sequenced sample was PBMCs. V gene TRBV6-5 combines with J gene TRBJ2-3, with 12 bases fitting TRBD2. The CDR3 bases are TGTGCCAGCAATCTAGCGGGGGGGCGTGATACGCAGTATTTT. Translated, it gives CASNLAGGRDTQYF.